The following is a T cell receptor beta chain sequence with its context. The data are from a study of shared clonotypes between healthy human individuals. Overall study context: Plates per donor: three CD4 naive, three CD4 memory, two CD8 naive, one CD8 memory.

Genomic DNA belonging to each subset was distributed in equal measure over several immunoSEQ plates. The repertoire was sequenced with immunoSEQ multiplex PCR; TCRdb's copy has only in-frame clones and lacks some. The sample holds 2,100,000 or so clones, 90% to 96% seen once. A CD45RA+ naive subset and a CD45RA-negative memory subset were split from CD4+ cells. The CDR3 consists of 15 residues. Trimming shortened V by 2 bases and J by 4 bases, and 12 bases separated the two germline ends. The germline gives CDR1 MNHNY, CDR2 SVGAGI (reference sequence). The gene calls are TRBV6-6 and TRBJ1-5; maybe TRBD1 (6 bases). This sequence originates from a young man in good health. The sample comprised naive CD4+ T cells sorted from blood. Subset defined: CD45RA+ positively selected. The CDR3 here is CASSYTGGGNQPQHF. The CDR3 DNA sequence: TGTGCCAGCAGTTACACAGGAGGGGGTAATCAGCCCCAGCATTTT.